What follows are 25 T cell receptor beta chains derived from one specimen sequenced in a study of persistence of HIV-infected CD4 T cells. Lysates of CMV-infected fibroblasts at 10 ug/mL stimulated these cells. Memory cells lacking CD40L and CD69 with high CD45RO were sorted. This was the immunoSEQ version 4 assay in survey mode. Assay used: immunoSEQ multiplex PCR; TCRdb lists only in-frame clones, some missing. The sample has tens of thousands of clones, 78% seen once. Their antigens remain unidentified. The source was CD4+ T cells sorted from PBMCs after roughly 18-hour stimulation, collected from a patient who received antiretroviral therapy. The receptors shown here come from an adult woman with HIV who was CMV-seropositive.

V usage is TRBV2 and J usage is TRBJ1-1, with 10 bases lining up with TRBD1. The CDR3 loop spans 17 amino acids. Trimming cost V 5 bases and J 3 bases; bases outside gene matches: 12. Germline CDR1 reads SNHLY; CDR2 reads FYNNEI. The CDR3 DNA reads TGTGCCAGCAGTACCCGACAGGGGGCAGGAGTACACACTGAAGCTTTCTTT. Translation: CASSTRQGAGVHTEAFF.

The chain couples TRBV24-1 to TRBJ1-2, with a tentative D call TRBD1 (6 bases). The CDR3 is 14 amino acids. CDR1 and CDR2 from the germline V gene are KGHDR and SFDVKD. V shed 4 bases and J shed 8 bases, with 16 bases lying between them. CDR3 sequence (DNA): TGTGCCACCAGTGAGACCGGACAGTCGTACGGCTACACCTTC. Encoded protein: CATSETGQSYGYTF.

The V and J genes are TRBV19 and TRBJ1-6; maybe TRBD1 (6 bases). Germline loops: CDR1 LNHDA, CDR2 SQIVND (reference sequence). The CDR3 sequence is 15 residues long. V dropped 5 bases and J dropped 9 bases, with 17 bases sitting between them. The DNA of the CDR3 is TGTGCCAGTAGTTCTGTGACAGGAAGGAGTTCACCCCTCCACTTT. Translating gives CASSSVTGRSSPLHF.

The genes are TRBV12-3 or TRBV12-4 and TRBJ2-5; no reliable D call. The CDR3 sequence is 13 residues long. With 3 bases removed from V and 1 base from J, the gap between germline ends came to 6 bases. For the CDR3, the DNA is TGTGCCAGCAGTTTCGGATTCCAAGAGACCCAGTACTTC. It codes for CASSFGFQETQYF.

V and J are TRBV6-5 and TRBJ1-1; 7 bases fit TRBD1. The germline V gene encodes CDR1 MNHEY and CDR2 SVGAGI. V dropped 5 bases and J dropped 3; count of bases not matched to a gene: 6. The CDR3 consists of 14 residues. The CDR3 DNA is TGTGCCAGCAGTCCTACGACAGGGCACACTGAAGCTTTCTTT. Protein sequence: CASSPTTGHTEAFF.

The rearrangement uses TRBV6-5 and TRBJ1-2; D not resolved. This CDR3 spans 14 amino acids. The V and J ends lost 0 bases and 7 bases respectively, with 12 bases between them. The germline gives CDR1 MNHEY, CDR2 SVGAGI. For the CDR3, the DNA is TGTGCCAGCAGTTACTCGAAAGGAATCGCTGGCTACACCTTC. Translating it yields CASSYSKGIAGYTF.

This sequence joins TRBV9 and TRBJ2-3; 14 bases align to TRBD2. This CDR3 region has 17 residues. V dropped 4 bases and J dropped 4; count of bases not matched to a gene: 8. Germline V gives CDR1 SGDLS, CDR2 YYNGEE. CDR3 residues: CASSLQGLAGGPDTQYF. The CDR3 coding sequence is TGTGCCAGCAGCCTCCAAGGACTAGCGGGGGGACCAGATACGCAGTATTTT.

This clone was found a few times. CDR3 residues: CASSIGLRGRDTEAFF. CDR3 coding DNA: TGTGCCAGTAGTATAGGCCTCCGGGGGCGGGACACTGAAGCTTTCTTT. The V call is TRBV19, the J call TRBJ1-1; D might be TRBD1 (6 bases). The CDR3 runs to 16 residues. Trimming left V 1 base short and J 3 bases short, with 15 bases between. Germline CDR1 LNHDA, CDR2 SQIVND (reference sequence). The full variable domain, completed using reference TRBV19 and TRBJ1-1, is DGGITQSPKYLFRKEGQNVTLSCEQNLNHDAMYWYRQDPGQGLRLIYYSQIVNDFQKGDIAEGYSVSREKKESFPLTVTSAQKNPTAFYLCASSIGLRGRDTEAFFGQGTRLTVV.

The rearrangement links TRBV30 to TRBJ1-3; 8 bases agree with TRBD1. Germline trimming cut 7 bases from V and 2 bases from J; bases unmatched to any gene: 7. In germline, CDR1 is GTSNPN, CDR2 SVGIG (reference sequence). The CDR3 runs to 14 residues. The CDR3 sequence: CAFNRGTAGNTIYF. CDR3 sequence (DNA): TGTGCCTTCAACAGGGGGACCGCTGGAAACACCATATATTTT.

The chain uses TRBV19 and TRBJ1-1; 9 nucleotides agree with TRBD1. The trim removed 7 bases at V and 1 base at J, leaving 1 base unmatched. This CDR3 is 13 amino acids long. Per germline, CDR1 LNHDA and CDR2 SQIVND (reference sequence). The DNA for the CDR3 is TGTGCCAGTATGGGACAGGGGAACACTGAAGCTTTCTTT. Amino acid sequence: CASMGQGNTEAFF.

V and J are TRBV4-1 and TRBJ2-3; tentatively, D is TRBD1 (5 bases). The ends were cut back, 4 bases at V and 4 bases at J, with 18 bases in the middle. CDR1 and CDR2 from the germline V gene are MGHRA and YSYEKL. This CDR3 has 16 residues. CDR3 sequence reads: CASSPLGDLGADTQYF. For the CDR3, the DNA is TGCGCCAGCAGCCCCCTCGGAGACCTAGGGGCAGATACGCAGTATTTT.

Comment on this clone: Other nucleotide sequences from this sample produce the same CDR3. The chain links TRBV5-6 to TRBJ1-1; no reliable D call. With 1 base removed from V and 2 bases from J, the gap between germline ends came to 0 bases. The CDR3 runs to 11 residues. Germline-derived CDR1 and CDR2 are SGHDT and YYEEEE. CDR3 in amino acids: CASSLNTEAFF. The CDR3 DNA reads TGTGCCAGCAGCTTGAACACTGAAGCTTTCTTT.

CDR3 protein: CASSQAEQHGNTIYF. The CDR3 nucleotides read TGTGCCAGCAGCCAAGCTGAACAGCATGGAAACACCATATATTTT. The chain employs TRBV3-1 (or the pseudogene TRBV3-2) and TRBJ1-3, with D hard to call. CDR1 is LGHDT and CDR2 is YNNKEL in the germline V gene (reference sequence). This CDR3 spans 15 amino acids. Trimming removed 1 base at V and 3 bases at J, with 10 bases between.

The rearrangement uses TRBV6-5 and TRBJ1-3, with D possibly matching TRBD1 (6 bases). V gave up 6 bases and J gave up 4 bases, with 16 bases separating them. Germline CDR1 and CDR2: MNHEY and SVGAGI. This CDR3 comprises 15 residues. The CDR3 reads CASRRGDARGNTIYF. CDR3 bases: TGTGCCAGCAGAAGGGGGGACGCCCGGGGAAACACCATATATTTT.

The CDR3 loop reads CASSLAGKGAAIYEQYF. DNA for the CDR3: TGTGCCAGCAGCTTAGCGGGGAAGGGGGCTGCTATCTACGAGCAGTACTTC. The genes are TRBV7-6 and TRBJ2-7, with 7 nucleotides matching TRBD1. The CDR3 length is 17 residues. Germline V gene lookup returns CDR1 SGHVS and CDR2 FNYEAQ. V shed 0 bases, J shed 3 bases, and the junction held 11 bases outside the gene matches.

This rearrangement joins TRBV7-2 to TRBJ1-1; D is perhaps TRBD1 (5 bases). Trimming shortened V by 5 bases and J by 5 bases, and 18 bases separated the two germline ends. The germline V gene has CDR1 SGHTA and CDR2 FQGNSA. The CDR3 is made up of 15 amino acids. The CDR3 DNA reads TGTGCCAGCAGCCTGGGGGGTTCCCGGGGGACTGAAGCTTTCTTT. It codes for CASSLGGSRGTEAFF. Drawing the rest from reference TRBV7-2 and TRBJ1-1, the complete variable domain is GAGVSQSPSNKVTEKGKDVELRCDPISGHTALYWYRQSLGQGLEFLIYFQGNSAPDKSGLPSDRFSAERTGGSVSTLTIQRTQQEDSAVYLCASSLGGSRGTEAFFGQGTRLTVV.

The rearrangement uses TRBV5-1 and TRBJ2-1, with TRBD1 as a possible D gene (5 bases). Germline CDR1 reads SGHRS; CDR2 reads YFSETQ. This CDR3 is built from 12 residues. V gave up 0 bases and J gave up 10 bases, with 8 bases separating them. CDR3 amino acids: CASSLGDREQFF. The CDR3 DNA reads TGCGCCAGCAGCTTGGGAGACAGAGAGCAGTTCTTC.

This clone was counted once. The chain has TRBV18 and TRBJ1-1; D is undetermined. Deletions cut 0 bases from V and 1 base from J, with 9 bases between. Germline loops: CDR1 KGHSH, CDR2 LQKENI. The CDR3 consists of 15 residues. The CDR3 region is CASSPPGKPNTEAFF. CDR3 nucleotide sequence: TGTGCCAGCTCACCACCGGGGAAACCGAACACTGAAGCTTTCTTT.

The CDR3 protein is CASSQDSWLNYNSPLHF. The CDR3 nucleotides read TGCGCCAGCAGCCAAGATTCTTGGTTAAACTATAATTCACCCCTCCACTTT. The chain is built from TRBV4-1 and TRBJ1-6, with unresolved D. The V end was cut by 0 bases, the J end by 3 bases, with 12 bases between. Germline CDR1 and CDR2: MGHRA and YSYEKL. This CDR3 spans 17 amino acids.

V usage is TRBV9 and J usage is TRBJ1-2; possibly TRBD1 for D (6 bases). Germline CDR1 is SGDLS and CDR2 is YYNGEE. The CDR3 length is 12 residues. V was cut by 4 bases and J by 9 bases, with 13 bases left in between. CDR3 amino acids: CASSQQGLSYTF. The CDR3 nucleotides read TGTGCCAGCAGCCAACAGGGATTAAGCTACACCTTC.

The chain couples TRBV5-6 to TRBJ1-3, with D maybe TRBD1 (5 bases). Germline loops: CDR1 SGHDT, CDR2 YYEEEE. Trimming pared 4 bases from V and 0 bases from J, leaving 17 bases between. The CDR3 totals 17 residues. CDR3 sequence reads: CASSTWAGHFSGNTIYF. The DNA for the CDR3 is TGTGCCAGCAGCACCTGGGCAGGACACTTCTCTGGAAACACCATATATTTT.

The chain links TRBV2 to TRBJ1-5; no clear D. The CDR3 consists of 13 residues. Between the trimmed V and J ends, which lost 8 bases and 6 bases, there was a span of 14 bases. Germline V gene lookup returns CDR1 SNHLY and CDR2 FYNNEI. In DNA, the CDR3 is TGTGCCAGCGCTATATCGAGAGGTCAGCCCCAGCATTTT. Translated, it gives CASAISRGQPQHF.

The chain is built from TRBV18 and TRBJ1-1; D uncertain. Trimming cost V 3 bases and J 1 base, with 6 bases left between them. The CDR3 totals 13 residues. CDR1 is KGHSH and CDR2 is LQKENI in the germline V gene. In DNA form, the CDR3 reads TGTGCCAGCTCACCTAATACGAACACTGAAGCTTTCTTT. Its protein is CASSPNTNTEAFF.

The chain is built from TRBV2 and TRBJ2-7; D is unclear. CDR1 is SNHLY, CDR2 FYNNEI, per germline. This CDR3 spans 14 amino acids. The ends were cut back, 10 bases at V and 1 base at J, with 17 bases in the middle. Written as DNA, the CDR3 is TGTGCCACCCGCCCCGATATTGTTTCCTACGAGCAGTACTTC. Translating gives CATRPDIVSYEQYF. Full variable domain (outside the CDR3, taken from reference TRBV2 and TRBJ2-7): EPEVTQTPSHQVTQMGQEVILRCVPISNHLYFYWYRQILGQKVEFLVSFYNNEISEKSEIFDDQFSVERPDGSNFTLKIRSTKLEDSAMYFCATRPDIVSYEQYFGPGTRLTVT.

This chain connects TRBV30 to TRBJ1-1; TRBD1 might be the D (5 bases). Germline CDR1 reads GTSNPN; CDR2 reads SVGIG (reference sequence). The CDR3 consists of 15 residues. Deletions cut 2 bases from V and 4 bases from J, with 17 bases between. Here the CDR3 DNA reads TGTGCCTGGAGTCGCTGGGGCGGAGAGGTCACTGAAGCTTTCTTT. It specifies CAWSRWGGEVTEAFF.